A selection of T cell receptor beta chains follows, all from one sample in a study of T cell responses to AZD1222 COVID-19 vaccine. TCRdb keeps only in-frame clones here, not all; method: immunoSEQ multiplex PCR. The sample has some 130,000 clones; around 90% are singletons. This material consisted of peripheral blood, taken on day 0 of MenACWY control vaccination. The receptors come from an adult in good health. The CDR3 runs from the conserved cysteine through the conserved F or W. Fields, in order: J gene, clone size, V gene, D gene, CDR3 DNA, CDR3 protein. The D gene is left open where the match is weak. Clone size is shown for a subset of rows, as once, few, many or a class of expanded clone.

TRBJ2-7 | . | TRBV11-2 | TRBD1 | TGTGCCAGCAGCACAGGGGGGCCCTACGAGCAGTACTTC | CASSTGGPYEQYF
TRBJ1-2 | . | TRBV5-6 | . | TGTGCCAGCAGCGAGGGCCATTGGGGCTACACCTTC | CASSEGHWGYTF
TRBJ2-1 | . | TRBV6-4 | . | TGTGCCAGCAGTGACTCGGGTCTCGCGCAGTTCTTC | CASSDSGLAQFF
TRBJ2-1 | . | TRBV4-1 | . | TGCGCCAGCAGCCAAGCCCCCCCCGGGAGATCCTACAATGAGCAGTTCTTC | CASSQAPPGRSYNEQFF
TRBJ2-7 | . | TRBV28 | . | TGTGCCAGCAGTTTCCGGGGGCGAAACGAGCAGTACTTC | CASSFRGRNEQYF
TRBJ2-7 | . | TRBV29-1 | . | TGCAGCGTTGCAGCCTCCTACGAGCAGTACTTC | CSVAASYEQYF
TRBJ1-2 | . | TRBV6-2/TRBV6-3 | TRBD1 | TGTGCCAGCAGCGCCGGGACAGGGTCTGGCTACACCTTC | CASSAGTGSGYTF
TRBJ2-5 | once | TRBV18 | . | TGTGCCAGCTCACCGTCGGTATTGGAGACCCAGTACTTC | CASSPSVLETQYF
TRBJ1-3 | . | TRBV5-1 | TRBD1 | TGCGCCAGCAGCACGGGACAGGGGGCAGGAAACACCATATATTTT | CASSTGQGAGNTIYF
TRBJ2-4 | . | TRBV29-1 | TRBD1 | TGCAGCGTGAAGTCCAGTACAGGGGGCAAAAACATTCAGTACTTC | CSVKSSTGGKNIQYF
TRBJ2-2 | . | TRBV27 | . | TGTGCCAGCAGTTTTGGGAACACCGGGGAGCTGTTTTTT | CASSFGNTGELFF
TRBJ2-3 | . | TRBV6-4 | TRBD2 | TGTGCCAGCAGTATTAGCGGGGGCACAGATACGCAGTATTTT | CASSISGGTDTQYF
TRBJ1-1 | few | TRBV5-1 | . | TGCGCCAGCAGCGGTGATCCGGGGTCCACTGAAGCTTTCTTT | CASSGDPGSTEAFF
TRBJ2-2 | . | TRBV27 | TRBD2 | TGTGCCAGCAGTTTAGGGCTAGCGGGAGTAAAAACCGGGGAGCTGTTTTTT | CASSLGLAGVKTGELFF
TRBJ2-1 | . | TRBV7-3 | TRBD1 | TGTGCCAGCAGCTTTGGTGGGACAGGGTCGAATGAGCAGTTCTTC | CASSFGGTGSNEQFF
TRBJ2-1 | . | TRBV12-3/TRBV12-4 | . | TGTGCCAGCAGTTTTGCGGGAGAGCAGTTCTTC | CASSFAGEQFF
TRBJ1-1 | . | TRBV19 | . | TGTGCCAGTAGTCCATACGTGAACACTGAAGCTTTCTTT | CASSPYVNTEAFF
TRBJ1-5 | . | TRBV5-6 | TRBD1 | TGTGCCAGCAGCTACCGAACAGGGGGCTGGAACCAGCCCCAGCATTTT | CASSYRTGGWNQPQHF
TRBJ2-5 | . | TRBV5-4 | TRBD2 | TGTGCCAGCAGCTTGGGGGGGCTAGCGGGAGCCGGAGAGACCCAGTACTTC | CASSLGGLAGAGETQYF
TRBJ1-3 | . | TRBV27 | . | TGTGCCAGCAGTTTGGTAGTTGGAAACACCATATATTTT | CASSLVVGNTIYF
TRBJ2-4 | . | TRBV27 | TRBD1 | TGTGCCAGCAGTTTGTGGGGACAGAAGTCCCCTGGCATTCAGTACTTC | CASSLWGQKSPGIQYF
TRBJ1-2 | . | TRBV19 | . | TGTGCCAGTAGTATAACCCCTATAGCTAACTATGGCTACACCTTC | CASSITPIANYGYTF
TRBJ1-5 | . | TRBV18 | TRBD1 | TGTGCCAGCTCGTCGACAGGGGGCAATCAGCCCCAGCATTTT | CASSSTGGNQPQHF
TRBJ2-7 | . | TRBV5-1 | TRBD1 | TGCGCCAGCAGCTTCAGGACAGGGCCTTCCTACGAGCAGTACTTC | CASSFRTGPSYEQYF
TRBJ2-7 | . | TRBV7-2 | TRBD2 | TGTGCCAGCAGCTTCGGCTTAATTAGCGGGAGGGGCTACGAGCAGTACTTC | CASSFGLISGRGYEQYF
TRBJ2-7 | . | TRBV27 | . | TGTGCCAGCAGTTCTGAGGGACAGCGGATCGGGGGCGAGCAGTACTTC | CASSSEGQRIGGEQYF
TRBJ2-5 | . | TRBV7-8 | TRBD1 | TGTGCCAGCAGGGGCAGGGGGCTCAGCATTGAGACCCAGTACTTC | CASRGRGLSIETQYF